What follows are 14 T cell receptor beta chains derived from one specimen sequenced in a study of T cells expressing NK-cell markers (dated by TCRdb to about 2020). Library preparation employed 5' RACE. The run used an Illumina HiSeq 2000. The reads, reprocessed by TCRdb, yield one row per CDR3 protein sequence and no DNA. The sample table includes about 260,000 distinct CDR3 sequences. The ten biggest clones cover around 0.42% of the sample. Sequencing was performed on blood T cells: a sorted CD56 or NKG2C T cell subset, CD4+ or CD8+ T cells, or bulk PBMC T cells (not recorded which). These receptors were collected from a man in his late teens or twenties in good health. Donor details come from another sample of the same person, matched by shared clones.

The J gene is TRBJ2-6, the V gene TRBV10-1. Germline V gene data show CDR1 as WNHNN and CDR2 as SYGVQD (reference sequence). The length of the CDR3 is 14 residues. The CDR3: CASSESGGANVLTF.

The chain is built from TRBV6-2 or TRBV6-3 and TRBJ2-5; the TCRdb call, TRBD2, lacks DNA for checking. The CDR3 consists of 17 residues. The germline V gene has CDR1 MNHEY and CDR2 SVGEGT. This CDR3 is CASSMGGAGDGEETQYF.

This rearrangement joins TRBV7-2 to TRBJ2-3; absent DNA, TCRdb's TRBD2 call cannot be checked. The length of the CDR3 is 15 residues. Germline CDR1 reads SGHTA; CDR2 reads FQGNSA. CDR3 sequence reads: CASSPGPVGVGTQYF.

J is TRBJ2-3 and V is TRBV11-3; TCRdb indicates TRBD1, and absent DNA this call remains unverified. The CDR3 sequence is 12 residues long. Germline lookup yields CDR1 SGHNT and CDR2 YENEEA. The CDR3 here is CASREQGATQYF.

The chain links TRBV6-1 to TRBJ2-1; no DNA is available, so the TRBD2 call from TCRdb remains unchecked. The CDR3 is 14 residues long. CDR1 is MNHNS and CDR2 is SASEGT in the germline V gene. CDR3: CASSGTSGTSEQFF.

The CDR3 sequence is CSASPQGKGQFF. The chain combines TRBV20-1 with TRBJ2-1; there is no DNA to check the TCRdb D call of TRBD1. The CDR3 loop spans 12 amino acids. The germline V gene has CDR1 DFQATT and CDR2 SNEGSKA (reference sequence).

The chain carries TRBV7-3 and TRBJ2-1; with no DNA, the TCRdb D assignment of TRBD1 cannot be verified. CDR1 and CDR2 from the germline V gene are SGHTA and FQGTGA. CDR3 length: 15 residues. The CDR3 region is CASSGTRSSYNEQFF. Using reference TRBV7-3 and TRBJ2-1 for the parts outside the CDR3, the full variable domain is GAGVSQTPSNKVTEKGKYVELRCDPISGHTALYWYRQSLGQGPEFLIYFQGTGAADDSGLPNDRFFAVRPEGSVSTLKIQRTERGDSAVYLCASSGTRSSYNEQFFGPGTRLTVL.

J is TRBJ2-6 and V is TRBV12-5; as DNA is missing, the TRBD2 call by TCRdb cannot be tested. CDR1 LGHNT and CDR2 FRNRAP come from the germline V gene. The CDR3 is 19 residues long. Here the CDR3 reads CASGLVRGLALSGANVLTF. Complete variable domain (other parts from reference TRBV12-5 and TRBJ2-6): DARVTQTPRHKVTEMGQEVTMRCQPILGHNTVFWYRQTMMQGLELLAYFRNRAPLDDSGMPKDRFSAEMPDATLATLKIQPSEPRDSAVYFCASGLVRGLALSGANVLTFGAGSRLTVL.

The chain uses TRBV6-1 and TRBJ2-2; TCRdb reports TRBD1, a call that lacks DNA to check it against. Per the germline V gene, CDR1 is MNHNS and CDR2 is SASEGT. The CDR3 runs 16 residues. CDR3 in amino acids: CASCAPGQLNTGELFF.

This chain uses TRBV7-2 with TRBJ2-1; TCRdb designates TRBD2, a call that cannot be tested without DNA. The V gene's germline CDR1 is SGHTA and CDR2 FQGNSA. The CDR3 sequence is 16 residues long. CDR3: CASSLTRRENYNEQFF.

This rearrangement joins TRBV5-1 to TRBJ2-5; TCRdb's D call of TRBD1 is untestable without DNA. Germline loops: CDR1 SGHRS, CDR2 YFSETQ. CDR3 length: 15 residues. CDR3 loop: CASRGIQGRQETQYF.

This chain connects TRBV5-5 to TRBJ2-1. Germline V CDR1 and CDR2: SGHKS, YYEKEE (reference sequence). The CDR3 totals 14 residues. CDR3 in amino acids: CASSPGLLQHEQFF. Looking up the rest from reference TRBV5-5 and TRBJ2-1 gives the full variable domain: DAGVTQSPTHLIKTRGQQVTLRCSPISGHKSVSWYQQVLGQGPQFIFQYYEKEERGRGNFPDRFSARQFPNYSSELNVNALLLGDSALYLCASSPGLLQHEQFFGPGTRLTVL.

The chain is built from TRBV5-1 and TRBJ2-2; TCRdb's assignment of TRBD2 cannot be checked, as there is no DNA. The germline V gene has CDR1 SGHRS and CDR2 YFSETQ. This CDR3 has 14 amino acids. The CDR3 here is CASTPLAGAGELFF. Using reference TRBV5-1 and TRBJ2-2 for the parts outside the CDR3, the full variable domain is KAGVTQTPRYLIKTRGQQVTLSCSPISGHRSVSWYQQTPGQGLQFLFEYFSETQRNKGNFPGRFSGRQFSNSRSEMNVSTLELGDSALYLCASTPLAGAGELFFGEGSRLTVL.

V is TRBV7-2 and J is TRBJ2-3. This CDR3 region has 13 residues. Looked up from germline, CDR1 is SGHTA and CDR2 is FQGNSA. The chain's CDR3 is CASSRPSTDTQYF.